The 10 T cell receptor beta chains reported below all come from one sample, sequenced in a study of beta chain features in type 1 diabetes. Expressed TCRB transcripts were sequenced because the entire RNA isolate underwent reverse transcription. Libraries were prepared by immunoSEQ multiplex PCR; TCRdb keeps only in-frame clonotypes and omits some of them. This table holds approximately 160,000 clones, approximately 8.1% found once. The sample was central memory CD4+ T cells from blood. The receptors come from a man younger than 35 in good health.

This clone appeared a few times. The chain combines TRBV21-1 with TRBJ1-2; the DNA was not used to check the table's D call, TRBD1. TRBV21-1 is a pseudogene locus. The CDR3 totals 14 residues. CDR3 in amino acids: CASSKYRGACGYTF. The CDR3 nucleotides are TGTGCCAGCAGCAAATATAGGGGCGCGTGTGGCTACACCTTC.

This clone was picked up a small number of times. This chain uses TRBV7-2 with TRBJ2-1; 11 bases align to TRBD2. The CDR3 extends over 18 amino acids. J was trimmed by 4 bases and V by 4 bases; bases with no gene match: 12. The V gene's germline CDR1 is SGHTA and CDR2 FQGNSA. Written as DNA, the CDR3 is TGTGCCAGCAGCTCAAACCCCCGGGGGACTAGCGGATACAATGAGCAGTTCTTC. Residues: CASSSNPRGTSGYNEQFF.

This clone came up a few times. The rearrangement links TRBV9 to TRBJ2-1, with TRBD1 matching 11 bases. The CDR3 contains 18 residues. Germline V gene sequence: CDR1 SGDLS, CDR2 YYNGEE. V dropped 0 bases and J dropped 10; count of bases not matched to a gene: 15. The CDR3 DNA reads as TGTGCCAGCAGCGTAGGCTGGGGGACAGGGGGGAGAGTTCGGGAGCAGTTCTTC. Amino acid sequence: CASSVGWGTGGRVREQFF.

This clone has just a few counts. The CDR3 nucleotides are TGTGCCAGCACAAAACAGGGGGTGGATGAAAAACTGTTTTTT. Residues: CASTKQGVDEKLFF. The chain employs TRBV25-1 and TRBJ1-4; 8 bases line up with TRBD1. CDR1 is MGHDK and CDR2 is SYGVNS in the germline V gene. The V gene end was trimmed by 7 bases and the J gene end by 6 bases; junction bases not matched to a gene: 7. The CDR3 loop spans 14 amino acids.

The chain links TRBV9 to TRBJ2-1, with a weak D call TRBD2 (5 bases). V lost 0 bases, J lost 10 bases, and 11 bases lay in between. From germline, CDR1 is SGDLS and CDR2 YYNGEE. This CDR3 region has 13 residues. CDR3 coding DNA: TGTGCCAGCAGCGTAGTGTCCCAGCGGGAGCAGTTCTTC. Its protein is CASSVVSQREQFF.

In this sample, this clone turned up a few times. J is TRBJ1-6 and V is TRBV7-2; the match to TRBD1 covers 7 bases. The CDR3 has 14 residues. The junction had 4 bases not matched to a gene; V was cut back by 8 bases and J by 3 bases. Germline V lookup: CDR1 SGHTA, CDR2 FQGNSA. In DNA form, the CDR3 reads TGTGCCAGCCAGGGGGAGATCTATAATTCACCCCTCCACTTT. Translation gives CASQGEIYNSPLHF.

The CDR3 DNA sequence: TGTGCCAGCAGCTCCATGACAGGACACAATCAGCCCCAGCATTTT. This translates into CASSSMTGHNQPQHF. The chain couples TRBV7-9 to TRBJ1-5, with D possibly TRBD1 on 6 matching bases. Trimming left V 4 bases short and J 3 bases short, with 13 bases between. The CDR3 is made up of 15 amino acids. Looked up from germline, CDR1 is SEHNR and CDR2 is FQNEAQ (reference sequence).

This rearrangement joins TRBV19 to TRBJ2-7; D remains unclear. The CDR3 is made up of 12 amino acids. CDR1 is LNHDA and CDR2 is SQIVND in the germline V gene (reference sequence). The V end was cut by 10 bases, the J end by 3 bases, with 13 bases between. The CDR3 here is CATGSTLYEQYF. The DNA for the CDR3 is TGTGCCACCGGATCGACTCTCTACGAGCAGTACTTC.

This chain links TRBV28 with TRBJ1-4; 11 nucleotides agree with TRBD1. J gave up 6 bases and V 4 bases, and 1 base lay outside the gene matches. This CDR3 comprises 14 residues. Germline assignment: CDR1 MDHEN and CDR2 SYDVKM. CDR3 nucleotides: TGTGCCAGCAGTTGGGGACAGGGGGATGAAAAACTGTTTTTT. The encoded protein is CASSWGQGDEKLFF.

At least ten counts were recorded for this clone. The chain uses TRBV6-6 and TRBJ2-1, with 8 bases fitting TRBD1. The CDR3 runs to 15 residues. Germline assignment: CDR1 MNHNY and CDR2 SVGAGI (reference sequence). After removal of 2 bases from V and 8 bases from J, the junction contained 8 bases not matched to a gene. The CDR3 nucleotides read TGTGCCAGCAGTTACCTCGGACAGGGCGGAGATGAGCAGTTCTTC. Its protein is CASSYLGQGGDEQFF.